This TCR beta chain was documented in a study of beta chain features in type 1 diabetes. Donors contributed one heparinised blood draw apiece, averaging about 110 mL. Per germline, CDR1 SGHTA and CDR2 FQGNSA. The CDR3 is 13 residues long. V shed 5 bases, J shed 4 bases, and the junction held 4 bases outside the gene matches. The entirety of the isolated RNA underwent reverse transcription, so expressed TCRB transcripts were sequenced. TCRdb's table, derived via immunoSEQ multiplex PCR, lists solely in-frame clones and lacks some. Here the sample spans hundreds of thousands of clones, 17% being singletons.

The chain recombines TRBV7-2 with TRBJ2-7; 8 positions match TRBD2. The source material was naive CD4+ T cells from blood. This TCR was recovered from a young woman in good health. The CDR3: CASSNSGSYEQYF. CDR3 DNA sequence: TGTGCCAGCAGCAACAGCGGGAGTTACGAGCAGTACTTC.